This TCR beta chain was identified in a study of T-cell reconstitution after alpha-beta-depleted transplantation in children (dated by TCRdb to 2016 to 2018). Regarding the study in general: Using TCR repertoire profiling, the study followed T-cell immune reconstitution in a quantitative way in children after TCRalphabeta/CD19-depleted allogeneic hematopoietic cell transplantation.

The treatment or condition label of this sample denotes: allogeneic hematopoietic cell transplantation with graft depleted of TCRalphabeta T cells and CD19 B cells. Transplant recipients were children who received TCRalphabeta/CD19-depleted allogeneic hematopoietic cell grafts. A note on this clonotype: This receptor's antigen is unknown. No much larger clone exists at a distance of one base, and base qualities are not known.

Preparation of the library involved PCR. Data came from an Illumina HiSeq 2500. TCR libraries were prepared with molecular barcoding, using unique molecular identifiers to normalize TCRbeta repertoire quantification. The raw public data were reprocessed by TCRdb itself: fastp quality trimming at Q25, MiXCR clonotype calling, in-frame beta chains only. One record per CDR3 amino acid sequence lists the most common genes and DNA. This sample gives nearly 350,000 distinct CDR3 sequences in total; about a sixth of them show up just once. The ten biggest clones cover roughly 40% of the sample. CDR1 is given as SGHTA and CDR2 as FQGNSA, both from the germline V gene. Measured from the cysteine to the phenylalanine, the CDR3 is 15 residues long. The entry retains the CDR3 DNA only, 45 bases that are in frame from base 1. The junction shows trimming of 2 bases on V and 2 bases on J, plus 12 bases between the germline ends.

General study outcomes and caveats: About two months after transplant, the apparently early recovery of alphabetaT-cell counts reportedly depended on just several hundred clones that had expanded rapidly and came from non-depleted graft cells. Over subsequent months, a decline in hyperexpanded clone frequencies was noted, and after one year, T-cell counts and TCRbeta diversity were mostly ascribed to newly produced T cells. The high TCRbeta diversity at day 60 in some patients was ascribed to recipient T cells and intrathymic progenitors that had survived conditioning.

This TCR derives from a male patient between 2 and 10 years old who had a stem cell transplant for acute lymphoblastic leukemia, so the T cells may come from the graft donor. Sequencing used PBMCs, mostly from graft donor cells, obtained 360 days after TCRalphabeta/CD19-depleted stem cell transplant. This chain joins TRBV7-2 to TRBJ2-5; the D gene is perhaps TRBD2, on 5 matching bases. Here is the DNA: TGTGCCAGCAGCTTATGGGAGCGGTTTCAAGAGACCCAGTACTTC. It specifies CASSLWERFQETQYF. Here the CDR3 is joined to the reference TRBV7-2 and TRBJ2-5 genes, and the full variable domain is: GAGVSQSPSNKVTEKGKDVELRCDPISGHTALYWYRQSLGQGLEFLIYFQGNSAPDKSGLPSDRFSAERTGGSVSTLTIQRTQQEDSAVYLCASSLWERFQETQYFGPGTRLLVL.